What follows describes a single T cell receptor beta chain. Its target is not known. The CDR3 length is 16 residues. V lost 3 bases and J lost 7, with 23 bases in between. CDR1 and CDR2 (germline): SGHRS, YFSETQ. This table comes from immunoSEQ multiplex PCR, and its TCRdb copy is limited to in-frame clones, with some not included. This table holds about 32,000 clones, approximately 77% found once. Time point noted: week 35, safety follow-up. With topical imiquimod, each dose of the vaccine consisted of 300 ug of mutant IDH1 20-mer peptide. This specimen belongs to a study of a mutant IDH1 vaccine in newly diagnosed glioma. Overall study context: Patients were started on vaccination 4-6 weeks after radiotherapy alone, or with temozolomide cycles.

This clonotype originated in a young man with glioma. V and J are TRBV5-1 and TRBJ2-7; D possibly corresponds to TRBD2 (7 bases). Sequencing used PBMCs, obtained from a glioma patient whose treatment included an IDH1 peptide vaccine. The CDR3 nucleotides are TGCGCCAGCAGCTCTAGCTACAATCCGAGGGGGGGTGAGCAGTACTTC. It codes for CASSSSYNPRGGEQYF.